What follows are 14 T cell receptor beta chains derived from one specimen sequenced in a study of cytomegalovirus exposure and HLA in healthy donors. PCR used 60 Vbeta primers and 13 Jbeta primers. TCRdb's copy holds only in-frame clones and misses some; the assay was immunoSEQ multiplex PCR. The top ten clones hold approximately 4% of a sample with about 57,000 clones, about 83% of them seen once. The sample was PBMCs. Every receptor here comes from a man aged 30 to 45 in good health and CMV-seronegative.

This chain joins TRBV4-2 and TRBJ1-4, with 10 bases identical to TRBD1. CDR1 and CDR2 from the germline V gene are LGHNA and YNFKEQ. The CDR3 is 17 amino acids. The V and J ends lost 4 bases and 1 base, in that order; junction bases with no gene match: 6. The CDR3 nucleotides read TGTGCCAGCAGCCCAGGACAGGGGGGGATAACTAATGAAAAACTGTTTTTT. Amino acids: CASSPGQGGITNEKLFF.

V and J are TRBV10-3 and TRBJ2-2, with 13 bases that match TRBD2. Germline assignment: CDR1 ENHRY and CDR2 SYGVKD. The CDR3 totals 16 residues. V trimming: 4 bases; J trimming: 5 bases; junction bases outside the gene matches: 4. The CDR3 region has the DNA TGTGCCATCAGTGGGACTAGCGGGAGAGGGACCGGGGAGCTGTTTTTT. Its protein is CAISGTSGRGTGELFF.

The chain is built from TRBV9 and TRBJ2-4; a possible D gene is TRBD2 (5 bases). The CDR3 runs to 14 residues. The V end lost 0 bases, the J end lost 6 bases, and 10 bases lay between the germline ends. Germline V gives CDR1 SGDLS, CDR2 YYNGEE. The CDR3 region has the DNA TGTGCCAGCAGCGTAGGAGGGTCGGGAAACATTCAGTACTTC. Protein sequence: CASSVGGSGNIQYF. The entire variable domain, with the rest obtained from reference TRBV9 and TRBJ2-4, is as follows: DSGVTQTPKHLITATGQRVTLRCSPRSGDLSVYWYQQSLDQGLQFLIQYYNGEERAKGNILERFSAQQFPDLHSELNLSSLELGDSALYFCASSVGGSGNIQYFGAGTRLSVL.

In its sample, this clone was seen a few times. The V call is TRBV19, the J call TRBJ2-7; TRBD1 matches 7 bases. The CDR3 is 13 residues long. With 6 bases clipped from V and 2 bases from J, the junction kept 4 bases outside the gene matches. Germline lookup yields CDR1 LNHDA and CDR2 SQIVND (reference sequence). CDR3: CASSPGQTYEQYF. CDR3 coding DNA: TGTGCCAGTAGCCCGGGACAGACCTACGAGCAGTACTTC.

The chain links TRBV2 to TRBJ2-7; D is unresolved. CDR3 length: 12 amino acids. V was shortened by 3 bases and J by 3 bases, with 6 bases between the two germline ends. CDR1 is SNHLY and CDR2 is FYNNEI in the germline V gene. For the CDR3, the DNA is TGTGCCAGCAGTGAGACGGGCTACGAGCAGTACTTC. The encoded protein is CASSETGYEQYF.

The chain combines TRBV6-1 with TRBJ1-5, with 8 bases lining up with TRBD1. Germline V CDR1 and CDR2: MNHNS, SASEGT. V lost 4 bases to trimming and J lost 0 bases; unmatched junction nucleotides: 2. The CDR3 sequence is 15 residues long. CDR3 nucleotide sequence: TGTGCCAGCAGTGGGACAGGGAATAGCAATCAGCCCCAGCATTTT. Translation gives CASSGTGNSNQPQHF.

The gene calls are TRBV30 and TRBJ1-2; 9 bases map to TRBD1. Germline V gives CDR1 GTSNPN, CDR2 SVGIG (reference sequence). V lost 4 bases to trimming and J lost 4 bases; unmatched junction nucleotides: 4. The CDR3 has 13 residues. This CDR3 is CAWTSDRGYGYTF. The CDR3 DNA is TGTGCCTGGACATCGGACAGGGGCTATGGCTACACCTTC.

The V and J genes are TRBV18 and TRBJ2-2, with 7 nucleotides matching TRBD2. Germline values: CDR1 KGHSH, CDR2 LQKENI. The CDR3 has 18 residues. V shed 1 base, J shed 4 bases, and the junction held 12 bases outside the gene matches. This chain's CDR3 is CASSPRRLALGGTGELFF. CDR3 sequence (DNA): TGTGCCAGCTCACCACGGCGACTAGCCCTTGGGGGCACCGGGGAGCTGTTTTTT.

In the case of this clone: Relative to the germline gene, one junction end is altered; a read error may explain this. Other DNA sequences of this sample code for an identical CDR3. The rearrangement uses TRBV9 and TRBJ1-2; TRBD1 matches 7 bases. Germline assignment: CDR1 SGDLS and CDR2 YYNGEE. The CDR3 is 15 residues long. The DNA for the CDR3 is TGTGCCAGCACCGGGACAGCTTTTCCTAACTACGGCTACACCTTC. Translating gives CASTGTAFPNYGYTF.

This chain uses TRBV7-6 with TRBJ2-1; 8 bases align to TRBD2. The CDR3 consists of 17 residues. Germline trimming cut 0 bases from V and 5 bases from J; bases unmatched to any gene: 9. Germline CDR1 reads SGHVS; CDR2 reads FNYEAQ. The CDR3 bases are TGTGCCAGCAGCTTAGCGTGGGCGGGAGGAGGAAACAATGAGCAGTTCTTC. It is translated as CASSLAWAGGGNNEQFF.

This sequence joins TRBV4-1 and TRBJ1-5, with D perhaps TRBD1 (6 bases). Trimming left V 0 bases short and J 6 bases short, with 12 bases between. Germline CDR1 is MGHRA and CDR2 is YSYEKL. The CDR3 totals 15 residues. DNA for the CDR3: TGCGCCAGCAGCCAAGATCGTACAGGGTTTCAGCCCCAGCATTTT. Translating gives CASSQDRTGFQPQHF.

Note on this clone: The junction differs from germline at one of its ends, possibly a read error. This chain joins TRBV6-5 and TRBJ2-3; 8 bases fit TRBD1. The CDR3 extends over 14 amino acids. CDR1 and CDR2 from the germline V gene are MNHEY and SVGAGI. This chain's CDR3 is CASSSDRDADMQYF. The CDR3 DNA is TGTGCCAGCAGTTCGGACAGGGATGCAGATATGCAGTATTTT.

The CDR3 sequence is CASGDRGSHNEQFF. The CDR3 bases are TGCGCCAGCGGCGACAGGGGAAGTCACAATGAGCAGTTCTTC. The chain carries TRBV4-3 and TRBJ2-1; 8 nucleotides match TRBD1. Unmatched junction bases numbered 8, after V lost 8 bases and J lost 5 bases. Germline V gene lookup returns CDR1 LGHNA and CDR2 YSLEER. This CDR3 spans 14 amino acids.

The rearrangement joins TRBV6-5 to TRBJ2-5; the D gene is possibly TRBD2 (5 bases). V was clipped by 0 bases and J by 5 bases, with 10 bases between them. This CDR3 region has 14 residues. CDR1 and CDR2 (germline): MNHEY, SVGAGI. CDR3 coding DNA: TGTGCCAGCAGTTACTCGGCTAGCAGGGAGACCCAGTACTTC. Its translation: CASSYSASRETQYF.